The 20 T cell receptor beta chains given below trace back to one sample, sequenced in a study of T cell repertoires in ileal Crohn's disease. Sequencing used immunoSEQ multiplex PCR; TCRdb keeps in-frame clones, though not all of them. Found here are around 15,000 clones, about 60% of them singletons; the top ten hold 6.5%. Sample: ileal tissue. Every receptor here comes from an adult with Crohn's disease.

The CDR3 sequence: CASSEALRNYEQYF. The DNA for the CDR3 is TGTGCCAGCAGTGAAGCGCTGAGAAACTACGAGCAGTACTTC. This chain links TRBV6-1 with TRBJ2-7; D ambiguous. This CDR3 is 14 amino acids long. The germline V gene has CDR1 MNHNS and CDR2 SASEGT. The V and J ends lost 0 bases and 3 bases respectively, with 9 bases between them.

This clone came up a few times. The gene calls are TRBV29-1 and TRBJ2-7, with D possibly matching TRBD1 (5 bases). CDR3 size: 12 residues. Between the trimmed V and J ends, which lost 1 base and 5 bases, there was a span of 9 bases. Germline V gene sequence: CDR1 SQVTM, CDR2 ANQGSEA. CDR3 DNA sequence: TGCAGCGTTGAAGTGGCAGGGCACGAGCAGTACTTC. It is translated as CSVEVAGHEQYF.

This clone is classed as medium-sized (0.01 to 0.1%). Its ends do not fully match the called genes, so a read error is possible. V usage is TRBV7-7 and J usage is TRBJ2-5, with D possibly being TRBD2 (5 bases). Germline CDR1 SSHAT, CDR2 FNYEAQ (reference sequence). The length of the CDR3 is 13 residues. The CDR3: CASSLGPGETQYF. In DNA, the CDR3 is TGTGCTAGCAGCTTAGGACCGGGGGAGACCCAGTACTTC.

In the case of this clone: Other DNA sequences in the same sample also yield this CDR3. V usage is TRBV13 and J usage is TRBJ1-2, with 7 positions matching TRBD1. The J segment lost 4 bases and the V segment lost 1 base, leaving 3 bases of the junction unmatched. CDR1 is PRHDT, CDR2 FYEKMQ, per germline (reference sequence). This CDR3 is built from 14 residues. CDR3 amino acids: CASSLDRGVYGYTF. The CDR3 nucleotides are TGTGCCAGCAGCTTAGACAGGGGCGTCTATGGCTACACCTTC.

This chain uses TRBV29-1 with TRBJ1-1; a possible D gene is TRBD1 (6 bases). The CDR3 consists of 14 residues. Germline lookup yields CDR1 SQVTM and CDR2 ANQGSEA. The ends were cut back, 3 bases at V and 0 bases at J, with 11 bases in the middle. The CDR3 reads CSVDTQGMNTEAFF. CDR3 coding DNA: TGCAGCGTTGACACCCAGGGGATGAACACTGAAGCTTTCTTT. Full variable domain (remainder filled in from reference TRBV29-1 and TRBJ1-1): SAVISQKPSRDICQRGTSLTIQCQVDSQVTMMFWYRQQPGQSLTLIATANQGSEATYESGFVIDKFPISRPNLTFSTLTVSNMSPEDSSIYLCSVDTQGMNTEAFFGQGTRLTVV.

Points on this clone: The same CDR3 arises from other DNA sequences in this sample as well. The gene calls are TRBV29-1 and TRBJ1-5, with D perhaps matching TRBD1 (6 bases). Trimming shortened V by 0 bases and J by 5 bases, and 8 bases separated the two germline ends. Germline lookup yields CDR1 SQVTM and CDR2 ANQGSEA. The CDR3 length is 13 residues. The CDR3 nucleotides read TGCAGCGTTGAAGAAGGGGGAGATCAGCCCCAGCATTTT. Translation: CSVEEGGDQPQHF.

This clone turned up a few times. The J gene is TRBJ1-3, the V gene TRBV14; D might be TRBD1 (6 bases). Germline V gene lookup returns CDR1 SGHDN and CDR2 FVKESK. This CDR3 spans 14 amino acids. The ends were cut back, 0 bases at V and 8 bases at J, with 11 bases in the middle. The CDR3 coding sequence is TGTGCCAGCAGCCAAGAAGTAGGGGGATACACCATATATTTT. Amino acids: CASSQEVGGYTIYF.

For this clone: At the DNA level, this CDR3 is encoded by other sequences in the same sample as well. This chain joins TRBV4-2 and TRBJ2-1; 8 bases are a match to TRBD2. Germline V lookup: CDR1 LGHNA, CDR2 YNFKEQ. V shed 2 bases, J shed 0 bases, and the junction held 6 bases outside the gene matches. The CDR3 runs 17 residues. The CDR3 nucleotides are TGTGCCAGCAGCCAATCCCCGGGGGGGAGCTCCTACAATGAGCAGTTCTTC. Protein sequence: CASSQSPGGSSYNEQFF.

This chain links TRBV7-9 with TRBJ1-4; 9 bases fit TRBD1. The germline V gene has CDR1 SEHNR and CDR2 FQNEAQ (reference sequence). Trimming took 4 bases from V and 7 from J; bases not matched to a gene: 10. The CDR3 length is 16 residues. The CDR3 sequence: CASSSGTGFLGEKLFF. DNA of the CDR3: TGTGCCAGCAGCTCCGGGACAGGGTTTTTAGGTGAAAAACTGTTTTTT.

By its share, this clone is medium-sized (0.01 to 0.1%). The chain has TRBV19 and TRBJ2-1; 13 bases match TRBD2. The V gene's germline CDR1 is LNHDA and CDR2 SQIVND (reference sequence). After removal of 4 bases from V and 1 base from J, the junction contained 10 bases not matched to a gene. The CDR3 is 19 amino acids. The CDR3 sequence is CASSKRGTSGNSSYNEQFF. The CDR3 nucleotides read TGTGCCAGTAGTAAACGCGGGACTAGCGGGAACTCATCCTACAATGAGCAGTTCTTC.

The chain employs TRBV4-1 and TRBJ2-3, with D perhaps matching TRBD2 (6 bases). Looked up from germline, CDR1 is MGHRA and CDR2 is YSYEKL. Deletions cut 3 bases from V and 7 bases from J, with 20 bases between. The CDR3 covers 16 residues. The CDR3 DNA is TGCGCCAGCAGCCATCGGGACTCACTAAGTTCCTATACGCAGTATTTT. Its translation is CASSHRDSLSSYTQYF.

This clone was observed a few times. The chain links TRBV29-1 to TRBJ1-5; D uncertain. The V end was cut by 6 bases, the J end by 7 bases, with 16 bases between. The CDR3 covers 13 residues. Per germline, CDR1 SQVTM and CDR2 ANQGSEA. In DNA form, the CDR3 reads TGCAGCGTCTCAACGGGGTACTGGCAGCCCCAGCATTTT. This sequence encodes CSVSTGYWQPQHF.

The chain links TRBV19 to TRBJ2-1; 7 bases agree with TRBD2. Trimming at V came to 7 bases and at J to 3 bases, leaving 3 bases not matched to a gene. This CDR3 region has 13 residues. CDR1 is LNHDA, CDR2 SQIVND, per germline (reference sequence). CDR3 sequence reads: CASTSGNYNEQFF. The DNA for the CDR3 is TGTGCCAGTACTAGCGGCAACTACAATGAGCAGTTCTTC.

This sequence joins TRBV29-1 and TRBJ2-2, with 10 bases fitting TRBD1. V shed 4 bases, J shed 4 bases, and the junction held 3 bases outside the gene matches. In germline, CDR1 is SQVTM, CDR2 ANQGSEA. CDR3 length: 14 residues. The CDR3 nucleotides are TGCAGCGTTGTTGACAGGGGGCTCACCGGGGAGCTGTTTTTT. It yields the protein CSVVDRGLTGELFF.

The sample holds one count of this clone. The chain carries TRBV4-2 and TRBJ2-1; the match to TRBD2 covers 13 bases. This CDR3 spans 18 amino acids. Germline V lookup: CDR1 LGHNA, CDR2 YNFKEQ. Unmatched junction bases numbered 7, after V lost 4 bases and J lost 1 base. CDR3: CASSRELLAGGSYNEQFF. The CDR3 DNA is TGTGCCAGCAGCCGAGAGTTACTAGCGGGAGGGTCCTACAATGAGCAGTTCTTC.

The rearrangement joins TRBV7-9 to TRBJ1-2; TRBD1 matches 7 bases. Per germline, CDR1 SEHNR and CDR2 FQNEAQ (reference sequence). The CDR3 has 14 amino acids. Trimming cost V 1 base and J 7 bases; bases outside gene matches: 6. The CDR3 DNA reads as TGTGCCAGCAGCTTAGGCATAGGGGGCTCTGGCTACACCTTC. Translating gives CASSLGIGGSGYTF.

The sample holds one count of this clone. The V gene is TRBV18, the J gene TRBJ1-2; 12 bases match TRBD1. The germline CDR1 and CDR2 sequences are KGHSH and LQKENI. After removal of 5 bases from V and 3 bases from J, the junction contained 13 bases not matched to a gene. The length of the CDR3 is 18 residues. For the CDR3, the DNA is TGTGCCAGCTCATCACGAACCGGGACAGGGGGCATGGACTATGGCTACACCTTC. This translates into CASSSRTGTGGMDYGYTF.

The chain combines TRBV7-6 with TRBJ1-1, with D possibly being TRBD1 (5 bases). Trimming cost V 4 bases and J 7 bases, with 10 bases left between them. Germline V CDR1 and CDR2: SGHVS, FNYEAQ. This CDR3 region has 12 residues. The CDR3 loop is CASSSFDSEAFF. CDR3 DNA sequence: TGTGCCAGCAGCTCCTTTGACAGTGAAGCTTTCTTT. Using reference TRBV7-6 and TRBJ1-1 for the parts outside the CDR3, the full variable domain is GAGVSQSPRYKVTKRGQDVALRCDPISGHVSLYWYRQALGQGPEFLTYFNYEAQQDKSGLPNDRFSAERPEGSISTLTIQRTEQRDSAMYRCASSSFDSEAFFGQGTRLTVV.

The genes are TRBV30 and TRBJ2-1; TRBD1 might be the D (5 bases). V dropped 7 bases and J dropped 4 bases, with 11 bases sitting between them. The CDR3 length is 12 residues. CDR1 GTSNPN and CDR2 SVGIG come from the germline V gene (reference sequence). The CDR3 DNA reads TGTGCCTCTCAAAGACAGTACAATGAGCAGTTCTTC. This encodes CASQRQYNEQFF.

By share, this clone ranks as medium-sized. The gene calls are TRBV28 and TRBJ1-5; 7 bases match TRBD1. V trimming: 8 bases; J trimming: 4 bases; junction bases outside the gene matches: 5. Germline lookup yields CDR1 MDHEN and CDR2 SYDVKM. The CDR3 runs to 13 residues. CDR3 sequence reads: CASLGTVNQPQHF. The CDR3 coding sequence is TGTGCCAGCCTAGGGACAGTAAATCAGCCCCAGCATTTT. Combining the CDR3 with reference TRBV28 and TRBJ1-5 gives the whole variable domain DVKVTQSSRYLVKRTGEKVFLECVQDMDHENMFWYRQDPGLGLRLIYFSYDVKMKEKGDIPEGYSVSREKKERFSLILESASTNQTSMYLCASLGTVNQPQHFGDGTRLSIL.